This T cell receptor (beta chain) is drawn from a study of PD-1 blockade in classical Hodgkin lymphoma. Overall study: Nivolumab was given intravenously to patients at 3 mg/kg every 2 weeks.

Study conclusions and caveats: Exclusion covered patients beginning nivolumab under 1 year post-ASCT. Nothing has yet pinned down what causes the repertoire differences, possibly disease activity or prior therapy.

Remarks on this clone: The antigen remains unidentified.

Time point indicated: cycle 4 day 1 (C4D1), after about 6 weeks of nivolumab. Each of the patients experienced relapse following autologous stem cell transplantation, and their brentuximab vedotin exposure differed. Complete response, partial response or progressive disease were the best responses. Germline V gene sequence: CDR1 SGHAT, CDR2 FQNNGV. The CDR3 contains 14 residues. V was shortened by 1 base and J by 3 bases, with 7 bases between the two germline ends. Profiled with immunoSEQ multiplex PCR; TCRdb holds only in-frame clones, not every one. The table records tens of thousands of clones, 90% of them present only once.

The chain has TRBV11-2 and TRBJ2-1; the D gene is possibly TRBD1 (5 bases). This material consisted of peripheral blood mononuclear cells (PBMCs), taken before the fourth cycle of nivolumab. This TCR was recovered from a human donor with classical Hodgkin lymphoma. The CDR3 here is CASSLGTGYNEQFF. The CDR3, as DNA: TGTGCCAGCAGCTTAGGAACAGGCTACAATGAGCAGTTCTTC.